The present T cell receptor beta chain was sequenced within a study of regulatory T cells in long-lasting Graves disease. Across the study: Antithyroid drug intake by newly diagnosed Graves' patients had lasted under 3 months.

Investigators prepared the TCR beta libraries by applying iRepertoire HTBI primers and Arm-PCR of CDR3 regions. One entry per CDR3 protein results from TCRdb running MiXCR on the multiplex PCR reads. The repertoire holds around 230,000 distinct CDR3 sequences, with 15% to 20% as singletons. Regarding the study as a whole: Persistent patients shared more public clonotypes (over 2,500) than new patients (roughly 970).

This clonotype showed up many times. Its antigen is unidentified. The time point: newly diagnosed GD, antithyroid drugs for less than 3 months. Extracted PBMC RNA gave rise to the TCR library. Germline trimming cut 0 bases from V and 9 bases from J; bases unmatched to any gene: 4. CDR1 SGHDN and CDR2 FVKESK come from the germline V gene. The CDR3 loop spans 15 amino acids. The TCR was taken from a female donor with Graves disease. The chain has TRBV14 and TRBJ2-2; 10 bases line up with TRBD2. The sequences come from peripheral blood mononuclear cells (PBMCs), collected at new diagnosis, from a patient treated with antithyroid drugs. The CDR3 coding sequence is TGTGCCAGCAGCCAAGACGGGACTAGCGTCCGGGAGCTGTTTTTT. This sequence encodes CASSQDGTSVRELFF.